These T cell receptor beta chains were read from a single sample in a study of beta chain features in type 1 diabetes. The method was immunoSEQ multiplex PCR; TCRdb's version includes in-frame clones alone and lacks a portion of them. Of 350,000 to 450,000 clones detected, more than 11% appear once; the ten largest clones hold about 0.04%. Sequencing input: naive CD4+ T cells from blood. Receptors originate from a man aged 25 to 45 in good health. The CDR3 runs from the conserved cysteine through the conserved F or W. The D gene is left open where the match is weak. Clone size is not always given. Where it is, it says once, few, many or a class for expanded clones.

j_gene | v_gene | abundance | d_gene | len | CDR3aa | CDR3nt
TRBJ2-5 | TRBV11-3 | NA | NA | 13 | CASSLRTRETQYF | TGTGCCAGCAGCTTACGGACGAGGGAGACCCAGTACTTC
TRBJ1-4 | TRBV7-2 | few | NA | 12 | CASSLGDEKLFF | TGTGCCAGCAGCTTAGGGGATGAAAAACTGTTTTTT
TRBJ2-3 | TRBV30 | NA | NA | 15 | CAWTETLTRSDTQYF | TGTGCCTGGACTGAGACTCTGACCCGCTCAGATACGCAGTATTTT
TRBJ2-5 | TRBV30 | NA | NA | 14 | CAWRSVADFETQYF | TGTGCCTGGAGGTCGGTAGCGGATTTTGAGACCCAGTACTTC
TRBJ2-1 | TRBV4-3 | few | NA | 16 | CASSQGAVDQTMKQFF | TGCGCCAGCAGCCAGGGTGCGGTGGATCAGACAATGAAGCAGTTCTTC
TRBJ2-1 | TRBV2 | NA | NA | 10 | CASGGNEQFF | TGTGCCAGCGGGGGAAATGAGCAGTTCTTC
TRBJ2-3 | TRBV6-5 | few | NA | 15 | CASSGAEWPQDTQYF | TGTGCCAGCAGCGGAGCGGAGTGGCCTCAAGATACGCAGTATTTT
TRBJ1-2 | TRBV21-1 | NA | NA | 13 | CASSNGQGEGYTF | TGTGCCAGCAGCAACGGACAGGGAGAAGGCTACACCTTC
TRBJ2-1 | TRBV30 | NA | TRBD2 | 17 | CAWSVRVGRAPYNEQFF | TGTGCCTGGAGTGTACGAGTTGGGAGGGCACCATACAATGAGCAGTTCTTC
TRBJ2-3 | TRBV7-8 | NA | NA | 16 | CASSVSRLLGRNTQYF | TGTGCCAGCAGCGTAAGCCGGTTACTAGGGAGAAATACGCAGTATTTT
TRBJ2-7 | TRBV18 | few | TRBD1 | 15 | CASSPGQGRGYEQYF | TGTGCCAGCTCACCCGGACAGGGCCGAGGGTACGAGCAGTACTTC
TRBJ2-3 | TRBV19 | few | TRBD2 | 13 | CASSPSGKDTQYF | TGTGCCAGTAGTCCTAGCGGGAAAGATACGCAGTATTTT
TRBJ2-3 | TRBV9 | NA | TRBD2 | 15 | CASSVWEGTADTQYF | TGTGCCAGCAGCGTATGGGAGGGGACGGCAGATACGCAGTATTTT
TRBJ2-7 | TRBV7-9 | NA | NA | 12 | CAIGKGADEQYF | TGTGCCATTGGCAAGGGAGCCGACGAGCAGTACTTC
TRBJ2-7 | TRBV29-1 | few | NA | 12 | CSARAGPYEQYF | TGCAGCGCAAGAGCAGGGCCCTACGAGCAGTACTTC
TRBJ1-1 | TRBV19 | NA | TRBD1 | 15 | CASVGGQGSTTEAFF | TGTGCCAGTGTCGGAGGACAGGGGTCAACGACTGAAGCTTTCTTT
TRBJ2-3 | TRBV5-1 | few | TRBD2 | 14 | CASKAGASTDTQYF | TGCGCCAGCAAGGCGGGAGCGAGCACAGATACGCAGTATTTT
TRBJ1-2 | TRBV29-1 | few | NA | 13 | CSVAGDMGFGYTF | TGCAGCGTCGCAGGGGATATGGGGTTCGGCTACACCTTC
TRBJ1-5 | TRBV19 | few | NA | 13 | CASSMRGDQPQHF | TGTGCCAGTAGTATGAGAGGAGATCAGCCCCAGCATTTT
TRBJ2-2 | TRBV6-1 | few | NA | 15 | CASSHTGVNTGELFF | TGTGCCAGCAGCCATACAGGAGTGAACACCGGGGAGCTGTTTTTT
TRBJ2-3 | TRBV5-1 | NA | TRBD1 | 16 | CASSKTGGVSTDTQYF | TGCGCCAGCAGCAAAACAGGGGGCGTTAGCACAGATACGCAGTATTTT
TRBJ2-1 | TRBV9 | NA | TRBD2 | 16 | CASSTTPRGTNNEQFF | TGTGCCAGCAGCACGACCCCCCGGGGGACTAACAATGAGCAGTTCTTC
TRBJ2-2 | TRBV23-1 | NA | NA | 17 | CASSHPVEGMNTGELFF | TGCGCCAGCAGTCACCCGGTCGAGGGAATGAACACCGGGGAGCTGTTTTTT
TRBJ1-1 | TRBV29-1 | few | NA | 14 | CSAPPGGRETEAFF | TGCAGCGCACCTCCGGGGGGACGGGAAACTGAAGCTTTCTTT
TRBJ2-1 | TRBV10-3 | few | TRBD2 | 15 | CAISPAGSSYNEQFF | TGTGCCATCAGTCCAGCGGGATCCTCCTACAATGAGCAGTTCTTC
TRBJ2-1 | TRBV13 | NA | NA | 14 | CASSRQNFYNEQFF | TGTGCCAGCAGCAGACAGAATTTCTACAATGAGCAGTTCTTC
TRBJ2-3 | TRBV9 | NA | NA | 14 | CASSDKDFTDTQYF | TGTGCCAGCAGCGACAAGGATTTCACAGATACGCAGTATTTT
TRBJ2-3 | TRBV28 | NA | NA | 13 | CASSPGDTDTQYF | TGTGCCAGCAGTCCAGGGGATACAGATACGCAGTATTTT
TRBJ2-1 | TRBV7-3 | NA | TRBD2 | 14 | CASRAGGTNNEQFF | TGTGCCAGCAGAGCGGGAGGGACTAACAATGAGCAGTTCTTC
TRBJ2-7 | TRBV9 | NA | TRBD2 | 15 | CASSVSMTSGGEQYF | TGTGCCAGCAGCGTATCAATGACTAGCGGGGGAGAGCAGTACTTC
TRBJ2-7 | TRBV2 | few | NA | 14 | CASSIDRGSYEQYF | TGTGCCAGCAGCATCGACCGAGGCAGCTACGAGCAGTACTTC
TRBJ1-1 | TRBV29-1 | few | NA | 14 | CSAEGGHGDTEAFF | TGCAGCGCAGAAGGGGGGCACGGTGACACTGAAGCTTTCTTT
TRBJ2-3 | TRBV7-2 | few | TRBD1 | 18 | CASSLVPAGTGGTDTQYF | TGTGCCAGCAGCTTAGTACCCGCCGGGACAGGGGGCACAGATACGCAGTATTTT
TRBJ2-3 | TRBV23-1 | few | TRBD2 | 15 | CARITFSGRTDTQYF | TGCGCCAGGATAACCTTTAGCGGGAGGACAGATACGCAGTATTTT
TRBJ1-4 | TRBV9 | few | TRBD1 | 14 | CASSVQGQGEKLFF | TGTGCCAGCAGCGTACAGGGACAGGGGGAAAAACTGTTTTTT
TRBJ1-4 | TRBV30 | NA | NA | 13 | CAWSPDSDEKLFF | TGTGCCTGGAGTCCAGACAGTGATGAAAAACTGTTTTTT
TRBJ2-1 | TRBV7-3 | NA | NA | 16 | CASSSIAPTEGDEQFF | TGTGCCAGCAGCTCTATAGCCCCCACCGAGGGGGATGAGCAGTTCTTC
TRBJ1-2 | TRBV7-9 | NA | NA | 19 | CASSSPKGTRRPGNYGYTF | TGTGCCAGCAGCTCGCCAAAGGGGACAAGGCGTCCCGGTAACTATGGCTACACCTTC
TRBJ2-1 | TRBV9 | NA | NA | 15 | CASSVGRGSINEQFF | TGTGCCAGCAGCGTAGGCCGGGGATCAATCAATGAGCAGTTCTTC
TRBJ1-1 | TRBV5-1 | NA | NA | 13 | CASNPDGNTEAFF | TGCGCCAGCAATCCCGACGGCAACACTGAAGCTTTCTTT
TRBJ2-2 | TRBV18 | few | TRBD1 | 17 | CASSLHRTGMNTGELFF | TGTGCCAGCTCACTACATCGGACAGGGATGAACACCGGGGAGCTGTTTTTT
TRBJ2-1 | TRBV4-1 | NA | NA | 14 | CASSQDELINEQFF | TGCGCCAGCAGCCAAGATGAACTAATCAATGAGCAGTTCTTC
TRBJ2-5 | TRBV10-3 | NA | TRBD1 | 16 | CAISESMGQGRETQYF | TGTGCCATCAGTGAGTCGATGGGACAGGGGAGAGAGACCCAGTACTTC
TRBJ1-4 | TRBV30 | few | NA | 13 | CAWSAGLNEKLFF | TGTGCCTGGAGTGCGGGGCTGAACGAAAAACTGTTTTTT
TRBJ2-1 | TRBV20-1 | NA | NA | 11 | CTSASGSEQFF | TGCACCTCGGCCAGCGGCAGTGAGCAGTTCTTC
TRBJ2-3 | TRBV5-4 | NA | NA | 14 | CASSFRLETAEQYF | TGTGCCAGCAGCTTTCGACTAGAGACAGCCGAACAGTATTTT
TRBJ2-3 | TRBV19 | few | NA | 15 | CASSPWRGAGDTQYF | TGTGCCAGTAGTCCCTGGCGGGGAGCCGGTGATACGCAGTATTTT
TRBJ2-3 | TRBV4-3 | NA | NA | 16 | CASSQEGGEGTDTQYF | TGCGCCAGCAGCCAAGAGGGTGGGGAGGGCACAGATACGCAGTATTTT
TRBJ2-1 | TRBV2 | NA | TRBD2 | 14 | CASSDLAGGNEQFF | TGTGCCAGCAGTGACCTAGCGGGGGGAAATGAGCAGTTCTTC
TRBJ2-2 | TRBV10-3 | few | NA | 15 | CAISEGAPYTGELFF | TGTGCCATCAGTGAAGGGGCCCCTTACACCGGGGAGCTGTTTTTT
TRBJ2-1 | TRBV27 | NA | TRBD2 | 18 | CASSPPTRLAGVNDEQFF | TGTGCCAGCAGTCCCCCAACCAGACTAGCGGGAGTTAATGATGAGCAGTTCTTC